One sample yielded the 27 T cell receptor beta chains listed below, sequenced in a study of beta chain features in type 1 diabetes (dated by TCRdb to 2016 to 2018). The method was the immunoSEQ multiplex PCR assay. The High Capacity cDNA Reverse Transcription Kit was used to reverse transcribe all of the isolated RNA, meaning that expressed TCRB transcripts were what got sequenced. TCRdb provides this immuneACCESS table in a form limited to in-frame rearrangements. Some clones are lacking; in checked studies, under half of them reflect an unresolved V gene, and why the rest are absent is not known. In this sample the table shows roughly 250,000 clones, around 9.6% of which occur a single time. Just under 0.035% of the sample belongs to the ten largest clones. The source material was naive CD4+ T cells from blood. The cell subset or site label here, explained by the study, means: true naive CD4+ T cells. The source is a woman in her late teens or twenties in good health.

This sequence joins TRBV18 and TRBJ2-1, with 7 bases lining up with TRBD2. Germline CDR1 KGHSH, CDR2 LQKENI. The length of the CDR3 is 12 residues. J was trimmed by 11 bases and V by 5 bases; bases with no gene match: 6. CDR3 region: CASSIPAGKQFF. The CDR3 coding sequence is TGTGCCAGCTCAATACCAGCGGGGAAGCAGTTCTTC.

The chain joins TRBV30 to TRBJ1-2; D gene unclear. The CDR3 loop spans 13 amino acids. In germline, CDR1 is GTSNPN, CDR2 SVGIG (reference sequence). V was clipped by 0 bases and J by 4 bases, with 9 bases between them. Here the CDR3 reads CAWSVGDSYGYTF. The CDR3 region has the DNA TGTGCCTGGAGTGTCGGGGATAGCTATGGCTACACCTTC.

This clone was observed a few times. The chain carries TRBV15 and TRBJ2-3; D not resolved. The CDR3 has 17 amino acids. Germline lookup yields CDR1 LNHNV and CDR2 YYDKDF (reference sequence). The germline V and J ends were trimmed by 0 bases and 2 bases, with 15 bases remaining between them. The CDR3 is CATSRDPPGEFTDTQYF. The CDR3 DNA reads as TGTGCCACCAGCAGAGATCCCCCAGGCGAGTTCACAGATACGCAGTATTTT.

This clone was recorded a few times. The chain combines TRBV7-3 with TRBJ1-1; possible D gene TRBD1, 6 bases. The CDR3 consists of 15 residues. V was pared by 0 bases and J by 1 base, with 9 bases between. Germline loops: CDR1 SGHTA, CDR2 FQGTGA. CDR3 residues: CASSLTDSGNTEAFF. CDR3 in DNA: TGTGCCAGCAGCTTAACGGACAGCGGGAACACTGAAGCTTTCTTT.

The sample holds a few counts of this clone. The J gene is TRBJ2-2, the V gene TRBV5-1; D might be TRBD2 (6 bases). Trimming shortened V by 3 bases and J by 2 bases, and 14 bases separated the two germline ends. The length of the CDR3 is 16 residues. Germline CDR1 SGHRS, CDR2 YFSETQ. The CDR3 coding sequence is TGCGCCAGCAGCTCCGGAGGGGCACTCAACACCGGGGAGCTGTTTTTT. This sequence encodes CASSSGGALNTGELFF.

J is TRBJ1-2 and V is TRBV20-1, with TRBD1 matching over 7 bases. V shed 6 bases, J shed 10 bases, and the junction held 8 bases outside the gene matches. Per germline, CDR1 DFQATT and CDR2 SNEGSKA (reference sequence). CDR3 length: 11 residues. The CDR3 region is CSAPTGSDYTF. In nucleotides, the CDR3 is TGCAGTGCACCGACAGGGTCCGACTACACCTTC.

In its sample, this clone was seen a few times. J is TRBJ2-7 and V is TRBV7-9; D perhaps matches TRBD1 (5 bases). V was clipped by 1 base and J by 2 bases, with 12 bases between them. The germline V gene has CDR1 SEHNR and CDR2 FQNEAQ (reference sequence). The CDR3 runs to 15 residues. Here the CDR3 DNA reads TGTGCCAGCAGCTTAGTTCGGTCAGGGACCTACGAGCAGTACTTC. Translating gives CASSLVRSGTYEQYF. The entire variable domain, with the rest obtained from reference TRBV7-9 and TRBJ2-7, is as follows: DTGVSQNPRHKITKRGQNVTFRCDPISEHNRLYWYRQTLGQGPEFLTYFQNEAQLEKSRLLSDRFSAERPKGSFSTLEIQRTEQGDSAMYLCASSLVRSGTYEQYFGPGTRLTVT.

There are many counts of this clone. The chain uses TRBV4-1 and TRBJ2-7; D is perhaps TRBD1 (5 bases). V was trimmed by 0 bases and J by 9 bases, leaving 9 bases between them. The CDR3 has 12 amino acids. Per the germline V gene, CDR1 is MGHRA and CDR2 is YSYEKL. CDR3 residues: CASSQDGARQYF. The CDR3 DNA reads TGCGCCAGCAGCCAAGATGGGGCGCGGCAGTACTTC.

This clone was observed a few times. The V gene is TRBV6-5, the J gene TRBJ2-4; D remains ambiguous. This CDR3 spans 13 amino acids. Germline lookup yields CDR1 MNHEY and CDR2 SVGAGI. V lost 4 bases and J lost 3, with 7 bases in between. DNA of the CDR3: TGTGCCAGCAGTTCACCGGGCAAAAACATTCAGTACTTC. It is translated as CASSSPGKNIQYF.

This clone has more than one count but fewer than ten. The chain combines TRBV28 with TRBJ1-4; D gene unclear. The CDR3 length is 14 residues. Trimming took 5 bases from V and 7 from J, leaving 14 bases between them. CDR1 and CDR2 (germline): MDHEN, SYDVKM. In nucleotides, the CDR3 is TGTGCCAGCAGTAACCGGTCCGGTATTGAAAAACTGTTTTTT. This translates into CASSNRSGIEKLFF.

The chain recombines TRBV30 with TRBJ1-1; D is unclear. CDR3 length: 13 residues. Germline-derived CDR1 and CDR2 are GTSNPN and SVGIG (reference sequence). Trimming stripped 2 bases from V and 3 bases from J, with 10 bases between. The CDR3 reads CAWSKQRDTEAFF. As DNA, the CDR3 is TGTGCCTGGAGTAAACAGAGAGACACTGAAGCTTTCTTT.

This chain joins TRBV5-1 and TRBJ2-3; 7 nucleotides align to TRBD2. Germline CDR1 and CDR2: SGHRS and YFSETQ. The length of the CDR3 is 16 residues. V shed 4 bases and J 0 bases; nucleotides not matched to a gene: 8. The CDR3, as DNA: TGCGCCAGCAGCCCCCGGGGGGTCGGGAGCACAGATACGCAGTATTTT. Translating gives CASSPRGVGSTDTQYF.

Note on this clone: A junction boundary mismatches the germline segment, possibly from a read error. The V call is TRBV7-6, the J call TRBJ2-5; TRBD1 might be the D (6 bases). CDR3 length: 15 amino acids. Germline V gene lookup returns CDR1 SGHVS and CDR2 FNYEAQ. CDR3 in DNA: TGTGCCAGCAGCTTGGTTGCTAGGGGACAAGGGACCCAGTACTTC. It encodes CASSLVARGQGTQYF.

This chain uses TRBV14 with TRBJ1-1; D uncertain. V lost 1 base, J lost 0 bases, and 9 bases lay in between. This CDR3 region has 15 residues. Germline V gene lookup returns CDR1 SGHDN and CDR2 FVKESK. The CDR3 loop is CASSQGQVLNTEAFF. In nucleotides, the CDR3 is TGTGCCAGCAGCCAAGGCCAGGTCCTGAACACTGAAGCTTTCTTT.

This clone was recorded a few times. The gene calls are TRBV5-1 and TRBJ2-1; a weak D match, TRBD1 (6 bases). The CDR3 is made up of 15 amino acids. CDR1 SGHRS and CDR2 YFSETQ come from the germline V gene. Trimming removed 0 bases at V and 6 bases at J, with 13 bases between. The chain's CDR3 is CASSLAGQAINEQFF. In nucleotides, the CDR3 is TGCGCCAGCAGCTTGGCGGGACAAGCAATCAATGAGCAGTTCTTC.

In this sample, this clone turned up a few times. The genes are TRBV18 and TRBJ1-1; tentative D call: TRBD1 (5 bases). Germline CDR1 reads KGHSH; CDR2 reads LQKENI. V lost 4 bases and J lost 0, with 12 bases in between. The CDR3 is 15 amino acids. The CDR3: CASSRDSPMNTEAFF. Here the CDR3 DNA reads TGTGCCAGCTCACGTGACAGCCCGATGAACACTGAAGCTTTCTTT.

This clone showed up just a few times. The gene calls are TRBV19 and TRBJ2-3; no definite D call. The germline V and J ends were trimmed by 0 bases and 0 bases, with 7 bases remaining between them. The length of the CDR3 is 15 residues. Germline CDR1 and CDR2: LNHDA and SQIVND (reference sequence). DNA for the CDR3: TGTGCCAGTAGTATAGAGGGCGTTAGCACAGATACGCAGTATTTT. Translated: CASSIEGVSTDTQYF.

The chain is built from TRBV7-3 and TRBJ2-2, with 10 bases identical to TRBD1. The CDR3 consists of 19 residues. V was clipped by 5 bases and J by 0 bases; unmatched bases: 12. The germline V gene encodes CDR1 SGHTA and CDR2 FQGTGA. CDR3: CASSAYGTGASSNTGELFF. The CDR3 bases are TGTGCCAGCAGCGCCTATGGGACAGGGGCTTCCTCGAACACCGGGGAGCTGTTTTTT. Full variable domain (missing parts from reference TRBV7-3 and TRBJ2-2): GAGVSQTPSNKVTEKGKYVELRCDPISGHTALYWYRQSLGQGPEFLIYFQGTGAADDSGLPNDRFFAVRPEGSVSTLKIQRTERGDSAVYLCASSAYGTGASSNTGELFFGEGSRLTVL.

This clone came up a few times. V gene TRBV5-1 combines with J gene TRBJ2-1, with TRBD1 identical over 7 bases. This CDR3 has 15 residues. Germline V CDR1 and CDR2: SGHRS, YFSETQ. V lost 0 bases and J lost 9; bases outside the gene matches: 9. CDR3 region: CASSLDPQGIGEQFF. For the CDR3, the DNA is TGCGCCAGCAGCTTGGACCCACAGGGGATTGGTGAGCAGTTCTTC.

The sample holds a few counts of this clone. The J gene is TRBJ1-2, the V gene TRBV15; 8 bases are shared with TRBD1. CDR1 LNHNV and CDR2 YYDKDF come from the germline V gene (reference sequence). There are 16 residues in the CDR3. The V gene end was trimmed by 4 bases and the J gene end by 13 bases; junction bases not matched to a gene: 20. CDR3 DNA: TGTGCCACCAGCACACCCCCCGGGACAGGCCCACGGGGTCCCACCTTC. It encodes CATSTPPGTGPRGPTF.

The J gene is TRBJ1-4, the V gene TRBV30; D not certain. Deletions cut 2 bases from V and 6 bases from J, with 16 bases between. CDR3 length equals 15 residues. Germline V gives CDR1 GTSNPN, CDR2 SVGIG (reference sequence). The CDR3 spells CAWSTIKGGDEKLFF. In nucleotides, the CDR3 is TGTGCCTGGAGTACCATCAAGGGAGGCGATGAAAAACTGTTTTTT.

The V call is TRBV10-2, the J call TRBJ2-4, with D maybe TRBD1 (7 bases). This CDR3 contains 13 residues. Per germline, CDR1 WSHSY and CDR2 SAAADI. The V gene lost 5 bases and the J gene lost 6 bases, with 11 bases spanning the gap. CDR3 region: CASSQGGGNIQYF. DNA of the CDR3: TGCGCCAGCAGTCAGGGGGGAGGAAACATTCAGTACTTC.

At least ten counts were recorded for this clone. The chain uses TRBV5-4 and TRBJ2-5; the match to TRBD2 covers 12 bases. Germline V gives CDR1 SGHNT, CDR2 YYREEE (reference sequence). The CDR3 totals 14 residues. Trimming took 6 bases from V and 5 from J; bases not matched to a gene: 5. DNA of the CDR3: TGTGCCAGCACTGGGGGACTAGCGGGCGAGACCCAGTACTTC. This translates into CASTGGLAGETQYF.

This clone occurred a few times. V gene TRBV5-1 combines with J gene TRBJ2-7; 9 bases are a match to TRBD1. Germline CDR1 is SGHRS and CDR2 is YFSETQ. The CDR3 is 17 amino acids. The V gene end was trimmed by 4 bases and the J gene end by 3 bases; junction bases not matched to a gene: 14. The CDR3 spells CASSARTGAKWGYEQYF. The CDR3 bases are TGCGCCAGCAGCGCTCGGACAGGGGCAAAATGGGGCTACGAGCAGTACTTC.

This clone was seen a handful of times. This chain links TRBV5-1 with TRBJ1-2, with TRBD1 identical over 10 bases. V was clipped by 4 bases and J by 3 bases; unmatched bases: 6. The CDR3 totals 15 residues. Per germline, CDR1 SGHRS and CDR2 YFSETQ. The CDR3 here is CASSHGTGADYGYTF. The CDR3 DNA is TGCGCCAGCAGCCACGGGACAGGGGCGGACTATGGCTACACCTTC.

About this clone itself: Other DNA sequences in this sample translate to the same CDR3. This chain joins TRBV5-1 and TRBJ2-4, with a tentative D call TRBD2 (5 bases). V lost 4 bases and J lost 6, with 14 bases in between. The CDR3 totals 14 residues. Germline lookup yields CDR1 SGHRS and CDR2 YFSETQ. The CDR3 region is CASSPGLAGNIQYF. DNA of the CDR3: TGCGCCAGCAGCCCTGGACTCGCTGGAAACATTCAGTACTTC.

The chain uses TRBV7-9 and TRBJ1-1; D uncertain. V gave up 8 bases and J gave up 7 bases, with 11 bases separating them. The CDR3 sequence is 11 residues long. Per germline, CDR1 SEHNR and CDR2 FQNEAQ (reference sequence). The chain's CDR3 is CASVRENEAFF. The CDR3 DNA reads TGTGCCAGCGTCCGGGAGAATGAAGCTTTCTTT.